Shown below are 18 T cell receptor beta chains from a single sample sequenced in a study of T cell responses to AZD1222 COVID-19 vaccine. Clones were sequenced by immunoSEQ multiplex PCR, and TCRdb holds only the in-frame ones, with some missing. The data hold approximately 160,000 clones, with around 92% observed a single time. The sequences come from peripheral blood, collected on day 0 of AZD1222 vaccination. The source of these receptors is an adult in good health.

This chain links TRBV18 with TRBJ2-7; D perhaps matches TRBD2 (6 bases). Germline V gene lookup returns CDR1 KGHSH and CDR2 LQKENI. Between the trimmed V and J ends, which lost 4 bases and 5 bases, there was a span of 21 bases. The CDR3 extends over 16 amino acids. The CDR3 coding sequence is TGTGCCAGCTCACTCGGGGCGGGGATAAGTGGAAACGAGCAGTACTTC. Translation: CASSLGAGISGNEQYF.

This clone was seen once. V gene TRBV19 combines with J gene TRBJ1-2, with D perhaps matching TRBD1 (6 bases). The CDR3 contains 13 residues. Germline values: CDR1 LNHDA, CDR2 SQIVND (reference sequence). The V and J ends lost 2 bases and 6 bases respectively, with 10 bases between them. CDR3 nucleotide sequence: TGTGCCAGTAGTATATACAGGGATAATGGCTACACCTTC. Its protein is CASSIYRDNGYTF.

This clone was found once. As DNA, the CDR3 is TGTGCCACCAACAATCAGCCCCAGCATTTT. Protein: CATNNQPQHF. The V call is TRBV15, the J call TRBJ1-5; D is unclear. V was clipped by 7 bases and J by 3 bases, with 1 base between them. This CDR3 region has 10 residues. CDR1 and CDR2 from the germline V gene are LNHNV and YYDKDF (reference sequence). Looking up the rest from reference TRBV15 and TRBJ1-5 gives the full variable domain: DAMVIQNPRYQVTQFGKPVTLSCSQTLNHNVMYWYQQKSSQAPKLLFHYYDKDFNNEADTPDNFQSRRPNTSFCFLDIRSPGLGDTAMYLCATNNQPQHFGDGTRLSIL.

The rearrangement joins TRBV10-2 to TRBJ1-1; the match to TRBD1 covers 8 bases. The CDR3 runs to 13 residues. Germline V gene sequence: CDR1 WSHSY, CDR2 SAAADI. Losses at the gene ends were 6 bases for V and 1 base for J; bases not matched to a gene: 1. In DNA, the CDR3 is TGCGCCAGCAGGGGGACAGGGAACACTGAAGCTTTCTTT. This codes for CASRGTGNTEAFF.

The rearrangement joins TRBV28 to TRBJ2-7, with a tentative D call TRBD1 (6 bases). V was cut by 2 bases and J by 3 bases, with 14 bases left in between. The CDR3 extends over 15 amino acids. Germline CDR1 is MDHEN and CDR2 is SYDVKM. CDR3 nucleotide sequence: TGTGCCAGCAGTTTAACGGCAGGGGTAAGCTACGAGCAGTACTTC. This codes for CASSLTAGVSYEQYF.

This rearrangement joins TRBV3-1 (or the pseudogene TRBV3-2) to TRBJ1-1; maybe TRBD1 (5 bases). This CDR3 spans 13 amino acids. From germline, CDR1 is LGHDT and CDR2 YNNKEL (reference sequence). Trimming took 4 bases from V and 1 from J, leaving 7 bases between them. The CDR3 bases are TGTGCCAGCAGCCGTCAGGGGAACACTGAAGCTTTCTTT. It is translated as CASSRQGNTEAFF.

This chain joins TRBV24-1 and TRBJ2-6; 7 bases map to TRBD1. This CDR3 is 20 amino acids long. V shed 1 base, J shed 0 bases, and the junction held 11 bases outside the gene matches. CDR1 KGHDR and CDR2 SFDVKD come from the germline V gene. CDR3 region: CATSDLFATGSSSGANVLTF. The DNA of the CDR3 is TGTGCCACCAGTGATTTATTCGCGACAGGGTCTAGCTCTGGGGCCAACGTCCTGACTTTC.

This sequence joins TRBV28 and TRBJ1-5, with D hard to call. Trimming cost V 2 bases and J 0 bases, with 11 bases left between them. Germline V gene sequence: CDR1 MDHEN, CDR2 SYDVKM. The CDR3 length is 16 residues. CDR3 residues: CASSLQYDRSNQPQHF. CDR3 bases: TGTGCCAGCAGTTTACAGTACGACCGTAGCAATCAGCCCCAGCATTTT.

This clone showed up just once. The chain links TRBV7-8 to TRBJ2-7; 7 bases agree with TRBD2. The trim removed 1 base at V and 0 bases at J, leaving 3 bases unmatched. Looked up from germline, CDR1 is SGHVS and CDR2 is FQNEAQ. This CDR3 contains 15 residues. In nucleotides, the CDR3 is TGTGCCAGCAGCTTAGAAGCGGGGTTCTCCTACGAGCAGTACTTC. It is translated as CASSLEAGFSYEQYF.

CDR3: CASRVRSGANVLTF. CDR3 bases: TGTGCCAGCAGGGTCCGCTCTGGGGCCAACGTCCTGACTTTC. The V and J genes are TRBV28 and TRBJ2-6; D call uncertain. The V end was cut by 6 bases, the J end by 0 bases, with 6 bases between. The CDR3 extends over 14 amino acids. The germline gives CDR1 MDHEN, CDR2 SYDVKM.

The chain carries TRBV2 and TRBJ1-2; D perhaps matches TRBD1 (5 bases). Trimming shortened V by 2 bases and J by 0 bases, and 7 bases separated the two germline ends. The CDR3 covers 14 residues. Germline V lookup: CDR1 SNHLY, CDR2 FYNNEI. In DNA form, the CDR3 reads TGTGCCAGCAGTGAACGGGGGGCTAACTATGGCTACACCTTC. Its protein is CASSERGANYGYTF.

The gene calls are TRBV18 and TRBJ1-1; D perhaps matches TRBD1 (5 bases). Germline V gene data show CDR1 as KGHSH and CDR2 as LQKENI. The CDR3 length is 13 residues. The V end was cut by 5 bases, the J end by 3 bases, with 10 bases between. This CDR3 is CASSSQGYTEAFF. The CDR3 nucleotides read TGTGCCAGCTCATCTCAGGGTTACACTGAAGCTTTCTTT.

The chain combines TRBV29-1 with TRBJ1-1; D possibly corresponds to TRBD1 (5 bases). This CDR3 spans 13 amino acids. Germline-derived CDR1 and CDR2 are SQVTM and ANQGSEA. The ends were cut back, 5 bases at V and 11 bases at J, with 21 bases in the middle. CDR3 in amino acids: CSVQHVGARRAFF. In DNA form, the CDR3 reads TGCAGCGTTCAGCATGTTGGGGCGCGTAGGGCTTTCTTT.

The J gene is TRBJ1-5, the V gene TRBV7-2; D is unclear. Germline V gene lookup returns CDR1 SGHTA and CDR2 FQGNSA. The V and J ends lost 2 bases and 4 bases respectively, with 6 bases between them. CDR3 length: 13 amino acids. CDR3 residues: CASSLSGNQPQHF. CDR3 coding DNA: TGTGCCAGCAGCTTATCGGGGAATCAGCCCCAGCATTTT.

This clone was seen a single time. V gene TRBV5-1 combines with J gene TRBJ2-1; perhaps D is TRBD1 or TRBD2 (6 bases each). In germline, CDR1 is SGHRS, CDR2 YFSETQ. This CDR3 is 13 amino acids long. V was cut by 1 base and J by 9 bases, with 11 bases left in between. The CDR3 here is CASSLLGGFEQFF. The CDR3 bases are TGCGCCAGCAGCTTGTTGGGGGGCTTTGAGCAGTTCTTC.

The rearrangement joins TRBV7-8 to TRBJ2-5, with D unclear. The ends were cut back, 3 bases at V and 1 base at J, with 9 bases in the middle. Germline V gene data show CDR1 as SGHVS and CDR2 as FQNEAQ. The CDR3 runs 14 residues. Here the CDR3 DNA reads TGTGCCAGCAGCTTTTCGGGTAGCCAAGAGACCCAGTACTTC. This encodes CASSFSGSQETQYF.

The J gene is TRBJ2-7, the V gene TRBV14; D gene unclear. This CDR3 spans 13 amino acids. The V gene lost 3 bases and the J gene lost 7 bases, with 13 bases spanning the gap. Germline assignment: CDR1 SGHDN and CDR2 FVKESK. CDR3 protein: CASSHQVMWEQYF. CDR3 in DNA: TGTGCCAGCAGCCACCAGGTGATGTGGGAGCAGTACTTC.

The chain couples TRBV10-2 to TRBJ2-7; no definite D call. Per the germline V gene, CDR1 is WSHSY and CDR2 is SAAADI. Trimming pared 6 bases from V and 5 bases from J, leaving 5 bases between. The CDR3 is 10 amino acids. CDR3 in DNA: TGCGCCAGCAGGGGTAACGAGCAGTACTTC. Its protein product is CASRGNEQYF.